These 14 T cell receptor beta chains were all obtained from the same sample, sequenced in a study of CD8+ T cells in alopecia areata. RNA was isolated and reverse transcribed to cDNA, the sequencing template. This table comes from immunoSEQ multiplex PCR, and its TCRdb copy is limited to in-frame clones, with some not included. The table has 75,000 to 80,000 clones, around 65% seen once; the top ten hold around a quarter. Documented treatment: oral pan-JAK inhibitor, 5-10 mg twice daily. The source was CD8+ T cells sorted from blood, collected at week 24, from a patient treated with tofacitinib. These receptors originate from a human donor with alopecia areata.

The V call is TRBV27, the J call TRBJ2-1, with 8 positions matching TRBD2. Trimming at V came to 4 bases and at J to 6 bases, leaving 8 bases not matched to a gene. Germline CDR1 MNHEY, CDR2 SMNVEV (reference sequence). The CDR3 has 15 residues. The CDR3 reads CASSSGGPLINEQFF. CDR3 nucleotide sequence: TGTGCCAGCAGTTCGGGAGGGCCCCTAATCAATGAGCAGTTCTTC.

V and J are TRBV19 and TRBJ2-1, with 15 bases identical to TRBD2. V lost 7 bases and J lost 3; bases outside the gene matches: 4. This CDR3 has 16 residues. Germline loops: CDR1 LNHDA, CDR2 SQIVND (reference sequence). The DNA of the CDR3 is TGTGCCAGTATCGGACTAGCGGGAGGGTACTACAATGAGCAGTTCTTC. This gives the protein CASIGLAGGYYNEQFF.

Only a few counts were recorded for this clone. The V and J genes are TRBV27 and TRBJ2-1; D is perhaps TRBD2 (6 bases). Germline CDR1 MNHEY, CDR2 SMNVEV (reference sequence). The germline V and J ends were trimmed by 2 bases and 2 bases, with 13 bases remaining between them. The CDR3 totals 16 residues. The CDR3 DNA reads TGTGCCAGCAGTTTAGACGGTAGCGGCACCTACAATGAGCAGTTCTTC. Protein product: CASSLDGSGTYNEQFF.

The J gene is TRBJ2-6, the V gene TRBV29-1; D is perhaps TRBD1 (8 bases). Germline lookup yields CDR1 SQVTM and CDR2 ANQGSEA. V was pared by 8 bases and J by 1 base, with 18 bases between. This CDR3 is 16 amino acids long. The CDR3 bases are TGCAGCCCAGCGGGACAGGACCCATCTGGGGCCAACGTCCTGACTTTC. It is translated as CSPAGQDPSGANVLTF.

CDR3 sequence: CASREREGPYEQYF. CDR3 DNA: TGCGCCAGCAGGGAGCGGGAGGGCCCCTACGAGCAGTACTTC. V gene TRBV4-1 combines with J gene TRBJ2-7; 10 nucleotides match TRBD2. Trimming took 6 bases from V and 2 from J; bases not matched to a gene: 4. The germline V gene encodes CDR1 MGHRA and CDR2 YSYEKL. The CDR3 sequence is 14 residues long.

The V call is TRBV4-1, the J call TRBJ2-3, with a tentative D call TRBD2 (6 bases). Germline CDR1 and CDR2: MGHRA and YSYEKL. CDR3 length: 17 amino acids. V lost 4 bases, J lost 3 bases, and 20 bases lay in between. CDR3 protein: CASSLPSVSGLTDTQYF. Here the CDR3 DNA reads TGCGCCAGCAGCCTCCCTAGTGTCAGCGGGCTAACAGATACGCAGTATTTT.

The chain joins TRBV28 to TRBJ2-1; D is undetermined. Germline CDR1 is MDHEN and CDR2 is SYDVKM. The CDR3 sequence is 11 residues long. Deletions cut 6 bases from V and 4 bases from J, with 4 bases between. The CDR3 nucleotides read TGTGCCAGCAGCCTATACAATGAGCAGTTCTTC. This codes for CASSLYNEQFF.

J is TRBJ2-2 and V is TRBV4-3, with 7 nucleotides matching TRBD2. This CDR3 comprises 18 residues. V shed 0 bases, J shed 1 base, and the junction held 8 bases outside the gene matches. In germline, CDR1 is LGHNA, CDR2 YSLEER. The DNA for the CDR3 is TGCGCCAGCAGCCAAGATGGGCGGGCTAGCGGGAACACCGGGGAGCTGTTTTTT. Translating gives CASSQDGRASGNTGELFF.

CDR3 residues: CASSFQGTYGYTF. The CDR3 DNA reads TGTGCCAGCAGTTTCCAGGGAACCTATGGCTACACCTTC. The rearrangement joins TRBV27 to TRBJ1-2, with a weak D call TRBD1 (5 bases). This CDR3 is 13 amino acids long. Germline values: CDR1 MNHEY, CDR2 SMNVEV (reference sequence). V was shortened by 3 bases and J by 4 bases, with 9 bases between the two germline ends.

This clone was observed once. CDR3 amino acids: CASSQTGTPNYGYTF. The CDR3 DNA reads TGTGCCAGCAGCCAGACAGGGACACCTAACTATGGCTACACCTTC. The V gene is TRBV7-3, the J gene TRBJ1-2; 7 nucleotides align to TRBD1. The germline gives CDR1 SGHTA, CDR2 FQGTGA. V gave up 5 bases and J gave up 0 bases; unmatched junction bases: 6. The CDR3 sequence is 15 residues long.

This chain uses TRBV7-9 with TRBJ2-1, with TRBD2 matching over 8 bases. J gave up 4 bases and V 5 bases, and 10 bases lay outside the gene matches. Germline values: CDR1 SEHNR, CDR2 FQNEAQ (reference sequence). The CDR3 consists of 16 residues. The CDR3 nucleotides read TGTGCCAGCAGCCCCTACCTAGCGGGTTCTTACAATGAGCAGTTCTTC. Its protein product is CASSPYLAGSYNEQFF.

The V gene is TRBV4-3, the J gene TRBJ2-1; 7 bases are a match to TRBD1. Looked up from germline, CDR1 is LGHNA and CDR2 is YSLEER. V shed 2 bases, J shed 4 bases, and the junction held 5 bases outside the gene matches. The CDR3 extends over 15 amino acids. The CDR3 is CASSQQLGQYNEQFF. Here the CDR3 DNA reads TGCGCCAGCAGCCAACAACTGGGACAGTACAATGAGCAGTTCTTC.

About this clone: The sample contains more than one DNA sequence encoding this CDR3. This chain connects TRBV30 to TRBJ2-7; 10 bases agree with TRBD1. The CDR3 loop spans 14 amino acids. The germline V gene encodes CDR1 GTSNPN and CDR2 SVGIG (reference sequence). V was pared by 0 bases and J by 3 bases, with 2 bases of the junction left unmatched. CDR3 sequence (DNA): TGTGCCTGGAGTGTGGGGACAGGGGACTACGAGCAGTACTTC. The encoded protein is CAWSVGTGDYEQYF.

V gene TRBV11-2 combines with J gene TRBJ2-5; D perhaps matches TRBD1 (5 bases). Germline loops: CDR1 SGHAT, CDR2 FQNNGV. The CDR3 consists of 15 residues. Trimming cost V 3 bases and J 0 bases, with 11 bases left between them. Here the CDR3 DNA reads TGTGCCAGCAGCTTCCAGGACATGTACCAAGAGACCCAGTACTTC. Protein: CASSFQDMYQETQYF. The full variable domain, in which reference TRBV11-2 and TRBJ2-5 provide the parts outside the CDR3, is EAGVAQSPRYKIIEKRQSVAFWCNPISGHATLYWYQQILGQGPKLLIQFQNNGVVDDSQLPKDRFSAERLKGVDSTLKIQPAKLEDSAVYLCASSFQDMYQETQYFGPGTRLLVL.